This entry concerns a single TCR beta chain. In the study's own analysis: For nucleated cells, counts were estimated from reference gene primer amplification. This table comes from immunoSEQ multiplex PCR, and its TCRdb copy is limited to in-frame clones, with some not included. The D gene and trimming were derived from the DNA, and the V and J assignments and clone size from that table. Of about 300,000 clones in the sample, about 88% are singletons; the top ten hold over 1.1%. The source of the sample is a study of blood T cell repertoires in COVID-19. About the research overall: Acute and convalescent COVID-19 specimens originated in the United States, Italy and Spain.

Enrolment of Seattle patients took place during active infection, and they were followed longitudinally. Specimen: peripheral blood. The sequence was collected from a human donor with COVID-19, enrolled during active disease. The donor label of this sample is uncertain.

CDR3 nucleotide sequence: TGTGCCAGCAGACCACGGGAGTACTATAATTCACCCCTCCACTTT. This gives the protein CASRPREYYNSPLHF. The chain carries TRBV28 and TRBJ1-6, with D unclear. Per the germline V gene, CDR1 is MDHEN and CDR2 is SYDVKM. Trimming stripped 6 bases from V and 3 bases from J, with 12 bases between. The CDR3 covers 15 residues.